The sequence of this T cell receptor (beta chain) was determined in a study of CD8 T cells in ankylosing spondylitis. The length of the CDR3 is 14 residues. Trimming removed 2 bases at V and 4 bases at J, with 12 bases between. Germline V gene lookup returns CDR1 MNHEY and CDR2 SMNVEV (reference sequence). A single record per CDR3 protein comes from TCRdb applying MiXCR to the 5' RACE reads. This table has about 160,000 distinct CDR3 sequences, around 45% appearing once. This clonotype was recorded a few times. Its specificity is unknown. The study's findings and limits: Disease-linked clones reportedly showed significant enrichment in matched ankylosing spondylitis synovial fluid. In peripheral blood, disease-linked CD8+ clones occurred at relatively low frequencies. Earlier work had already found some motif variants in reactive arthritis synovial fluid and blood. Ankylosing spondylitis blood seemed to carry a telltale TCR beta motif made of eight highly homologous variants.

This TCR came from a male donor with ankylosing spondylitis. Material: synovial fluid, either unsorted or a sorted T cell fraction (not recorded which). The gene calls are TRBV27 and TRBJ2-7; D unresolved. The CDR3 DNA follows: TGTGCCAGCAGTTTAGGTCCCGCTGGGTACGAGCAGTACTTC. It encodes CASSLGPAGYEQYF.